A single sample is the source of the 23 T cell receptor beta chains below, sequenced in a study of T cell repertoires in cytomegalovirus infection. Each CDR3 protein gets one entry after TCRdb re-called the reads with MiXCR. The sample carries hundreds of thousands of distinct CDR3 sequences, roughly a quarter recorded once. The specimen was CD8+ T cells from PBMCs. The receptors here all came from a human donor in good health (CMV status not recorded). Some clones in this sample may be carry-over from other donors' samples.

This clonotype was observed many times. The rearrangement uses TRBV27 and TRBJ2-3, with D maybe TRBD2 (6 bases). CDR3 size: 13 residues. Trimming took off 7 bases at V and 4 bases at J, with 12 bases between the two ends. The germline CDR1 and CDR2 sequences are MNHEY and SMNVEV (reference sequence). CDR3 sequence: CASTPGGADTQYF. The CDR3 bases are TGTGCCAGCACTCCAGGAGGGGCAGATACGCAGTATTTT.

This clonotype was picked up many times. The chain employs TRBV12-3 or TRBV12-4 and TRBJ2-7; 9 nucleotides line up with TRBD1. V lost 2 bases to trimming and J lost 6 bases; unmatched junction nucleotides: 2. The CDR3 has 13 amino acids. This CDR3 reads CASSLNRGLEQYF. The CDR3, as DNA: TGTGCCAGCAGTTTAAACAGGGGGCTCGAGCAGTACTTC.

This chain joins TRBV20-1 and TRBJ2-7; D remains ambiguous. The germline CDR1 and CDR2 sequences are DFQATT and SNEGSKA (reference sequence). This CDR3 comprises 14 residues. Trimming left V 3 bases short and J 2 bases short, with 14 bases between. The CDR3, as DNA: TGCAGTGCTAGCCCGCTGGACGGTCCCTACGAGCAGTACTTC. Translated, it gives CSASPLDGPYEQYF.

The chain uses TRBV28 and TRBJ2-1, with TRBD2 matching 7 bases. The CDR3 sequence is 13 residues long. Germline CDR1 reads MDHEN; CDR2 reads SYDVKM. Germline trimming cut 11 bases from V and 5 bases from J; bases unmatched to any gene: 9. Here the CDR3 reads CALSRGGDNEQFF. The DNA for the CDR3 is TGTGCCCTATCCCGGGGAGGGGACAATGAGCAGTTCTTC.

This clonotype was detected many times. The chain recombines TRBV7-2 with TRBJ1-6; the D gene is possibly TRBD1 (5 bases). The germline V gene has CDR1 SGHTA and CDR2 FQGNSA. This CDR3 contains 16 residues. Trimming took 4 bases from V and 7 from J, leaving 17 bases between them. In DNA, the CDR3 is TGTGCCAGCAGCTACATTTTTGTCGGGACCAATTCACCCCTCCACTTT. It yields the protein CASSYIFVGTNSPLHF.

This sequence joins TRBV28 and TRBJ1-1, with D maybe TRBD1 (5 bases). The CDR3 spans 13 residues. V dropped 7 bases and J dropped 5 bases, with 14 bases sitting between them. From germline, CDR1 is MDHEN and CDR2 SYDVKM. In nucleotides, the CDR3 is TGTGCCAGCACTAAAAGGGGTAAGACTGAAGCTTTCTTT. This encodes CASTKRGKTEAFF.

This clonotype was observed at least ten times. V usage is TRBV12-3 or TRBV12-4 and J usage is TRBJ1-6, with D possibly being TRBD1 (5 bases). V dropped 9 bases and J dropped 10 bases, with 22 bases sitting between them. The CDR3 sequence is 15 residues long. The CDR3 DNA follows: TGTGCCAGTCGACTTATCGTGGACATTTGGTCACCCCTCCACTTT. This gives the protein CASRLIVDIWSPLHF.

This clonotype was seen many times. This sequence joins TRBV7-9 and TRBJ2-1; no firm D call. Trimming pared 2 bases from V and 0 bases from J, leaving 11 bases between. This CDR3 spans 16 amino acids. Germline V gene lookup returns CDR1 SEHNR and CDR2 FQNEAQ (reference sequence). The CDR3 loop reads CASSLRALSSYNEQFF. The CDR3, as DNA: TGTGCCAGCAGCTTACGTGCCTTGAGCTCCTACAATGAGCAGTTCTTC.

This clonotype has a handful of counts. This sequence joins TRBV18 and TRBJ2-5; tentatively, D is TRBD2 (6 bases). This CDR3 contains 13 residues. Germline assignment: CDR1 KGHSH and CDR2 LQKENI. V lost 5 bases and J lost 3, with 10 bases in between. The CDR3 DNA is TGTGCCAGCTCAGCGGACTACGAAGAGACCCAGTACTTC. It codes for CASSADYEETQYF.

This clonotype has at least ten counts. CDR3 region: CASSHREAQFMNTEAFF. The CDR3 coding sequence is TGTGCCAGCAGCCACAGGGAGGCCCAATTTATGAACACTGAAGCTTTCTTT. The genes are TRBV7-9 and TRBJ1-1; D is possibly TRBD1 (6 bases). CDR1 is SEHNR, CDR2 FQNEAQ, per germline (reference sequence). The V end was cut by 5 bases, the J end by 0 bases, with 19 bases between. The CDR3 is 17 residues long.

Many counts were recorded for this clonotype. This chain links TRBV12-3 or TRBV12-4 with TRBJ2-7, with no clear D. There are 14 residues in the CDR3. The germline V and J ends were trimmed by 2 bases and 2 bases, with 10 bases remaining between them. The CDR3 nucleotides read TGTGCCAGCAGTTTATCCCCGGTAGCCTACGAGCAGTACGTC. Translating it yields CASSLSPVAYEQYV.

There are many counts of this clonotype. CDR3 DNA: TGTGCCAGCAGCTCCACAGGGGGCGGAACAGATACGCAGTATTTT. Translation: CASSSTGGGTDTQYF. The rearrangement uses TRBV7-3 and TRBJ2-3, with 9 bases aligning to TRBD1. V shed 4 bases, J shed 3 bases, and the junction held 5 bases outside the gene matches. The CDR3 has 15 residues. Germline CDR1 SGHTA, CDR2 FQGTGA.

Ten or more counts support this clonotype. The V gene is TRBV7-8, the J gene TRBJ1-3; D remains ambiguous. V gave up 0 bases and J gave up 2 bases, with 8 bases separating them. Germline V gives CDR1 SGHVS, CDR2 FQNEAQ. This CDR3 is 15 amino acids long. The CDR3 nucleotides read TGTGCCAGCAGCTTAGCGCGAGGGACTGGAAACACCATATATTTT. Protein sequence: CASSLARGTGNTIYF.

The chain couples TRBV11-2 to TRBJ2-7; 7 bases agree with TRBD1. V dropped 5 bases and J dropped 2; count of bases not matched to a gene: 12. CDR3 size: 16 residues. Germline CDR1 is SGHAT and CDR2 is FQNNGV. The CDR3 loop reads CASSIAPQGETYEQYV. CDR3 nucleotides: TGTGCCAGCAGCATAGCCCCGCAGGGGGAGACCTACGAGCAGTACGTC.

The rearrangement uses TRBV20-1 and TRBJ2-1, with unresolved D. The CDR3 is made up of 12 amino acids. The V gene's germline CDR1 is DFQATT and CDR2 SNEGSKA (reference sequence). The V end was cut by 3 bases, the J end by 8 bases, with 11 bases between. The CDR3 bases are TGCAGTGCTAGCGAAGTTCGAGATGAGCAGTTCTTC. Translated: CSASEVRDEQFF.

This clonotype turned up a few times. The chain links TRBV6-2 or TRBV6-3 to TRBJ2-7; 10 nucleotides line up with TRBD1. J was trimmed by 6 bases and V by 3 bases; bases with no gene match: 14. Per germline, CDR1 MNHEY and CDR2 SVGEGT. The length of the CDR3 is 17 residues. The CDR3 reads CASSYPRDRGASGEQYV. The CDR3 DNA reads as TGTGCCAGCAGTTATCCGAGGGACAGGGGTGCCTCGGGCGAGCAGTACGTC.

The chain carries TRBV4-1 and TRBJ1-5, with D uncertain. Per the germline V gene, CDR1 is MGHRA and CDR2 is YSYEKL. CDR3 length: 15 residues. The V and J ends lost 0 bases and 1 base respectively, with 7 bases between them. The DNA for the CDR3 is TGCGCCAGCAGCCAAGATATGGGAAGCAATCAGCCCCAGCATTTT. Its translation: CASSQDMGSNQPQHF.

V and J are TRBV29-1 and TRBJ2-3; D unclear. The CDR3 loop spans 16 amino acids. Trimming pared 3 bases from V and 2 bases from J, leaving 18 bases between. CDR1 is SQVTM and CDR2 is ANQGSEA in the germline V gene. The CDR3 loop reads CSVDTMPEFFTDTQYF. Here the CDR3 DNA reads TGCAGCGTTGATACAATGCCGGAGTTCTTCACAGATACGCAGTATTTT.

The chain joins TRBV7-9 to TRBJ1-1; TRBD1 is a possible D gene (6 bases). Germline V lookup: CDR1 SEHNR, CDR2 FQNEAQ (reference sequence). Between the trimmed V and J ends, which lost 5 bases and 12 bases, there was a span of 19 bases. The CDR3 contains 13 residues. CDR3 DNA: TGTGCCAGCAGCACCAGACAGGACTCAGTTACTTTCTTT. Translating it yields CASSTRQDSVTFF.

The rearrangement links TRBV5-1 to TRBJ2-5, with 7 bases that match TRBD1. The V gene's germline CDR1 is SGHRS and CDR2 YFSETQ. The V segment lost 4 bases and the J segment 1 base; nucleotides outside the gene matches: 7. CDR3 length: 15 amino acids. In DNA, the CDR3 is TGCGCCAGCAGCGTCGCCGGGACAGCCCAAGAGACCCAGTACTTC. Its translation is CASSVAGTAQETQYF.

Only a few counts were recorded for this clonotype. V and J are TRBV7-9 and TRBJ2-2, with unresolved D. Trimming took 1 base from V and 7 from J, leaving 10 bases between them. Germline V lookup: CDR1 SEHNR, CDR2 FQNEAQ (reference sequence). The CDR3 has 14 amino acids. The CDR3 protein is CASSLVASGGELFF. The CDR3 region has the DNA TGTGCCAGCAGCTTAGTGGCGTCCGGCGGGGAGCTGTTTTTT.

The chain carries TRBV6-1 and TRBJ1-2; D remains unclear. CDR1 MNHNS and CDR2 SASEGT come from the germline V gene. The CDR3 spans 13 residues. V lost 0 bases to trimming and J lost 5 bases, with 7 bases between them. The CDR3: CASSEASRYGYTF. The CDR3 bases are TGTGCCAGCAGTGAAGCGTCGCGGTATGGCTACACCTTC.

This clonotype was seen a handful of times. Written as DNA, the CDR3 is TGCAGCGTTGATACACGGGATTCGGAAGAGACCCAGTACTTC. It codes for CSVDTRDSEETQYF. This chain uses TRBV29-1 with TRBJ2-5, with D maybe TRBD2 (5 bases). The CDR3 spans 14 residues. CDR1 is SQVTM and CDR2 is ANQGSEA in the germline V gene. The germline V and J ends were trimmed by 3 bases and 3 bases, with 14 bases remaining between them.